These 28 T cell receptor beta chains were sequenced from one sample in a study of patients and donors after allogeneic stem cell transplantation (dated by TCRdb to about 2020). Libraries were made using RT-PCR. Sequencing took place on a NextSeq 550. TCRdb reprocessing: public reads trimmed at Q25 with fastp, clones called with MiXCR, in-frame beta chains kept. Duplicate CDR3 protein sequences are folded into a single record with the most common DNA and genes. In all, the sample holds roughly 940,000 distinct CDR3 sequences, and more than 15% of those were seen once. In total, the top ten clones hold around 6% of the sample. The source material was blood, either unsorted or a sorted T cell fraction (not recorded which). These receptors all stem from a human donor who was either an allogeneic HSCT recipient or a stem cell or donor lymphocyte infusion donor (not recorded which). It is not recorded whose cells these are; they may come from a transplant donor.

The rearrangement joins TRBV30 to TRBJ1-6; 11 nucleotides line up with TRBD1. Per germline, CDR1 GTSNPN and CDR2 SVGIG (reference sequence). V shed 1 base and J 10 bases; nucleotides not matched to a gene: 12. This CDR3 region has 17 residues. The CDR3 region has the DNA TGTGCCTGGAGTGGGACTTTACCGGGACAGGGGGTCTCACCCCTCCACTTT. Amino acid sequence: CAWSGTLPGQGVSPLHF.

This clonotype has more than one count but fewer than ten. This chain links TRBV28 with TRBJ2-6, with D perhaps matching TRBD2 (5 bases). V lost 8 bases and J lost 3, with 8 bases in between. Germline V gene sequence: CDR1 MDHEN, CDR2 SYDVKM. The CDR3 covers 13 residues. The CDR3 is CASDGIGANVLTF. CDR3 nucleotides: TGTGCCAGCGACGGGATTGGGGCCAACGTCCTGACTTTC.

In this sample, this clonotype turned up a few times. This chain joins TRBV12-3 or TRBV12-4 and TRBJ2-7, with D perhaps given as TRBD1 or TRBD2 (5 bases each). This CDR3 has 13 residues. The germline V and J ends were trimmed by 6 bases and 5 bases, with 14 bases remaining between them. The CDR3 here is CASSSGTINEQYF. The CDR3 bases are TGTGCCAGCAGCTCCGGGACCATCAACGAGCAGTACTTC.

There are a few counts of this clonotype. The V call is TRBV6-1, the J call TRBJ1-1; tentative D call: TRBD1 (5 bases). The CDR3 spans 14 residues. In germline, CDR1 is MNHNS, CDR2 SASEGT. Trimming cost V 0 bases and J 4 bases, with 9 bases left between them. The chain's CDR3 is CASSEARASTEAFF. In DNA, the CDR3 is TGTGCCAGCAGTGAAGCCAGGGCCTCCACTGAAGCTTTCTTT.

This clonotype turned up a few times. The CDR3 spells CASSLAALSYEQYF. The CDR3 nucleotides are TGTGCCAGCAGCTTAGCAGCCCTTTCCTACGAGCAGTACTTC. V and J are TRBV7-2 and TRBJ2-7; D unresolved. CDR1 and CDR2 (germline): SGHTA, FQGNSA. V lost 0 bases and J 1 base, leaving 7 bases between the germline ends. The CDR3 is 14 residues long.

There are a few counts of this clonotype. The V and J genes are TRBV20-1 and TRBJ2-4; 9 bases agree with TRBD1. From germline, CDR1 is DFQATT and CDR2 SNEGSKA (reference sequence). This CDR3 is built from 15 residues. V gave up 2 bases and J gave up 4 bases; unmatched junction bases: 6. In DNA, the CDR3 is TGCAGTGCTAGACTACCGGGACAGGGAAAAAACATTCAGTACTTC. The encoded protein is CSARLPGQGKNIQYF.

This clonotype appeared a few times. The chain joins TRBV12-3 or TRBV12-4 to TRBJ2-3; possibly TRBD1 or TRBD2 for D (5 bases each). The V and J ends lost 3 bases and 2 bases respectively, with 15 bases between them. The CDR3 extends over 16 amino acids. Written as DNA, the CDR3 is TGTGCCAGCAGTTTCCGGGACGGCAGTGCCACAGATACGCAGTATTTT. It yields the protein CASSFRDGSATDTQYF.

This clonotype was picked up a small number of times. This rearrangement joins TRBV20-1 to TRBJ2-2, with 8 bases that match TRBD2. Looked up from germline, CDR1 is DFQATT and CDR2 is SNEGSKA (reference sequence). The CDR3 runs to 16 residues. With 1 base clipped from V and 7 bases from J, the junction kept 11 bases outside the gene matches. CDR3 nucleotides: TGCAGTGCTAGAGGCCCCGGGAGGGCCGACGTCGGGGAGCTGTTTTTT. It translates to CSARGPGRADVGELFF.

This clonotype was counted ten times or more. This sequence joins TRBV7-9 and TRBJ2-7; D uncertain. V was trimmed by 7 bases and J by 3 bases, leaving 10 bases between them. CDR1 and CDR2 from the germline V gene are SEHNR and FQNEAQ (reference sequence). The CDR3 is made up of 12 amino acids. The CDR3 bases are TGTGCCAGCACAATCGATGACTACGAGCAGTACTTC. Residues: CASTIDDYEQYF. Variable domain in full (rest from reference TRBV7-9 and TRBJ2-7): DTGVSQNPRHKITKRGQNVTFRCDPISEHNRLYWYRQTLGQGPEFLTYFQNEAQLEKSRLLSDRFSAERPKGSFSTLEIQRTEQGDSAMYLCASTIDDYEQYFGPGTRLTVT.

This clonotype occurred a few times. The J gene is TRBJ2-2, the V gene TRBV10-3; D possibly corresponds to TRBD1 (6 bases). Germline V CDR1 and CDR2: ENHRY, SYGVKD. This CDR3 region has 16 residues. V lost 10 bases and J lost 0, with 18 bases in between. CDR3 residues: CATSIQGVANTGELFF. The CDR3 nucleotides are TGTGCCACCTCAATACAGGGAGTCGCGAACACCGGGGAGCTGTTTTTT.

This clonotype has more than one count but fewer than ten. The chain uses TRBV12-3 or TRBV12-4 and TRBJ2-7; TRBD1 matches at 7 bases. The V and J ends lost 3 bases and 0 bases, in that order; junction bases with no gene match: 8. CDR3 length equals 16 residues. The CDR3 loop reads CASSFSSQGVSYEQYF. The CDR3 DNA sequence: TGTGCCAGCAGTTTTAGTTCGCAGGGGGTCTCCTACGAGCAGTACTTC.

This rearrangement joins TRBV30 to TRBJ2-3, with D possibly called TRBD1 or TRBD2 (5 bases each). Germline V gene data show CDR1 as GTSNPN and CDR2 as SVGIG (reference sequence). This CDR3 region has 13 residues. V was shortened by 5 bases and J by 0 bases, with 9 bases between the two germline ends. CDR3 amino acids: CAWGRDSTDTQYF. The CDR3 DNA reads TGTGCCTGGGGCCGGGACAGCACAGATACGCAGTATTTT.

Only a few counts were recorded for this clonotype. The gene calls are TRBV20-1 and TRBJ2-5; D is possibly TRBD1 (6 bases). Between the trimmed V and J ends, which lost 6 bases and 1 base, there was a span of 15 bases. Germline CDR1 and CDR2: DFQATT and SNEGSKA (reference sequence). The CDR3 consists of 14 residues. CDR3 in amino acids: CSAHKVGAQETQYF. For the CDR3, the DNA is TGCAGTGCCCATAAAGTGGGGGCCCAAGAGACCCAGTACTTC.

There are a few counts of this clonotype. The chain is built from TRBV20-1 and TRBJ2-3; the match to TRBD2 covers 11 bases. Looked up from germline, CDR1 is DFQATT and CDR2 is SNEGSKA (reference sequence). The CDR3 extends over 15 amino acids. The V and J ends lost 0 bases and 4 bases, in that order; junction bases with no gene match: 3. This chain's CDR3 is CSARDSGRAADTQYF. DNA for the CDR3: TGCAGTGCTAGAGATAGCGGGAGGGCTGCAGATACGCAGTATTTT.

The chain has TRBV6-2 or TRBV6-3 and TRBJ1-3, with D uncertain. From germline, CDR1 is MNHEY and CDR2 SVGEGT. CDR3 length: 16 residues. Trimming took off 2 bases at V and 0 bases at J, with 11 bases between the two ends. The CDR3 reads CASSYGGFYSGNTIYF. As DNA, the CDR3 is TGTGCCAGCAGTTACGGCGGATTCTACTCTGGAAACACCATATATTTT.

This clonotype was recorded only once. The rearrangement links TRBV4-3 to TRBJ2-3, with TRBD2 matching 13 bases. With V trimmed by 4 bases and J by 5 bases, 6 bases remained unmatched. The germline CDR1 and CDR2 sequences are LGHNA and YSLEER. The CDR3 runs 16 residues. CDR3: CASSPLLAGGLDTQYF. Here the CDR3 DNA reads TGCGCCAGCAGCCCATTACTAGCGGGGGGGCTAGATACGCAGTATTTT.

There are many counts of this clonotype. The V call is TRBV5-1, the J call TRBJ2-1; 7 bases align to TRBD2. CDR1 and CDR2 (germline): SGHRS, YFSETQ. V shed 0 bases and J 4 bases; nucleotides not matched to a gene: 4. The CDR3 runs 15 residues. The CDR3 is CASSLVPSGYNEQFF. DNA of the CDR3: TGCGCCAGCAGCTTGGTCCCTAGCGGTTACAATGAGCAGTTCTTC.

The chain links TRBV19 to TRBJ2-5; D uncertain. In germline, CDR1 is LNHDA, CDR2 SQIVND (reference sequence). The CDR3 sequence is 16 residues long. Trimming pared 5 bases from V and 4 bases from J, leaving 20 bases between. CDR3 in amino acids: CASSRASRSRGETQYF. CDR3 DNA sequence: TGTGCCAGTAGTCGGGCGTCACGTTCAAGAGGAGAGACCCAGTACTTC.

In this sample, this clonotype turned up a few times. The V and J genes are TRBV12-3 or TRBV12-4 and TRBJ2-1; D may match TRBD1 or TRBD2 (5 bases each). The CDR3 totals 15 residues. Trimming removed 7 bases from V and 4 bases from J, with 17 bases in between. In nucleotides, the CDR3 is TGTGCCAGCATCCCTGAGGGGCGCCCTTACAATGAGCAGTTCTTC. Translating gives CASIPEGRPYNEQFF.

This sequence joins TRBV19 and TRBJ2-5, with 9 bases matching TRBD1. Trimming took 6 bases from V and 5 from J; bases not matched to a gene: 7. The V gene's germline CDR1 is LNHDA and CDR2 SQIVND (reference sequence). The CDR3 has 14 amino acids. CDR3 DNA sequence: TGTGCCAGTAGACGACAGGGGGTAGGGGAGACCCAGTACTTC. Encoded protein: CASRRQGVGETQYF.

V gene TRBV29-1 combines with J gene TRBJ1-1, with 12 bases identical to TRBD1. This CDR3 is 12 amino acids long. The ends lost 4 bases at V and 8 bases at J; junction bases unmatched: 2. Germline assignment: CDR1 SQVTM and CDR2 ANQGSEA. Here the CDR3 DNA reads TGCAGCGTTGGGGACAGGGGGCGCGAAGCTTTCTTT. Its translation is CSVGDRGREAFF.

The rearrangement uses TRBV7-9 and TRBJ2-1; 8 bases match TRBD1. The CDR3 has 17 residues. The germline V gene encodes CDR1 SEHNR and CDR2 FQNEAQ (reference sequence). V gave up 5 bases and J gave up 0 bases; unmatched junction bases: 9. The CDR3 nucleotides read TGTGCCAGCAGCCCGAGACAGGGGAACCTCTCCTACAATGAGCAGTTCTTC. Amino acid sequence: CASSPRQGNLSYNEQFF.

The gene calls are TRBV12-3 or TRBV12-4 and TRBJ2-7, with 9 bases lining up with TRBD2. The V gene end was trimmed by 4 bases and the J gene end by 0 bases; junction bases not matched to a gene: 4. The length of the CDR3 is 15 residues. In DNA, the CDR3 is TGTGCCAGCAGTTGGGCTAGCGGGGCCTCCTACGAGCAGTACTTC. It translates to CASSWASGASYEQYF.

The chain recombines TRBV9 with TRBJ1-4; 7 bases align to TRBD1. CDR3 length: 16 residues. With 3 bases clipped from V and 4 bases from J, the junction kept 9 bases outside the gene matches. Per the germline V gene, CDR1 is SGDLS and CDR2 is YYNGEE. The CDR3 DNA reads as TGTGCCAGCAGCGCTGACGGACAGGCTCTTAATGAAAAACTGTTTTTT. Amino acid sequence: CASSADGQALNEKLFF.

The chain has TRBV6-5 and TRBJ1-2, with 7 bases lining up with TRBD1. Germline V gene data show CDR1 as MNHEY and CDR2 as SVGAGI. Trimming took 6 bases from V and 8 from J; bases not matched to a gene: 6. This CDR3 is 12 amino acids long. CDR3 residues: CASRGGQRGYTF. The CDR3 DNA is TGTGCCAGCAGAGGGGGACAGAGGGGCTACACCTTC.

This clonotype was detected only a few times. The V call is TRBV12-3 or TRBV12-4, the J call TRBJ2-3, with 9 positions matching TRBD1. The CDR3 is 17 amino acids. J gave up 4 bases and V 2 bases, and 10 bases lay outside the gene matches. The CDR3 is CASSLMTGGVSSDTQYF. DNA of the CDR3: TGTGCCAGCAGTTTAATGACAGGGGGGGTTAGTTCAGATACGCAGTATTTT.

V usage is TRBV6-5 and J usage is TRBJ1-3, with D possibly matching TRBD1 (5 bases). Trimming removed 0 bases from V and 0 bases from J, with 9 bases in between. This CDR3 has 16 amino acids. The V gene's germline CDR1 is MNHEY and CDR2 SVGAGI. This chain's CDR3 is CASSYSRTFSGNTIYF. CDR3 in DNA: TGTGCCAGCAGTTACTCTCGGACATTCTCTGGAAACACCATATATTTT.

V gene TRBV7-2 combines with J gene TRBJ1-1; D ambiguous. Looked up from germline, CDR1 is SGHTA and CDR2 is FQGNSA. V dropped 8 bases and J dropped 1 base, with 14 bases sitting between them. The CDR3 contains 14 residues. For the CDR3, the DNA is TGTGCCAGCGTAGGCGAGAATAGGAACACTGAAGCTTTCTTT. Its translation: CASVGENRNTEAFF.